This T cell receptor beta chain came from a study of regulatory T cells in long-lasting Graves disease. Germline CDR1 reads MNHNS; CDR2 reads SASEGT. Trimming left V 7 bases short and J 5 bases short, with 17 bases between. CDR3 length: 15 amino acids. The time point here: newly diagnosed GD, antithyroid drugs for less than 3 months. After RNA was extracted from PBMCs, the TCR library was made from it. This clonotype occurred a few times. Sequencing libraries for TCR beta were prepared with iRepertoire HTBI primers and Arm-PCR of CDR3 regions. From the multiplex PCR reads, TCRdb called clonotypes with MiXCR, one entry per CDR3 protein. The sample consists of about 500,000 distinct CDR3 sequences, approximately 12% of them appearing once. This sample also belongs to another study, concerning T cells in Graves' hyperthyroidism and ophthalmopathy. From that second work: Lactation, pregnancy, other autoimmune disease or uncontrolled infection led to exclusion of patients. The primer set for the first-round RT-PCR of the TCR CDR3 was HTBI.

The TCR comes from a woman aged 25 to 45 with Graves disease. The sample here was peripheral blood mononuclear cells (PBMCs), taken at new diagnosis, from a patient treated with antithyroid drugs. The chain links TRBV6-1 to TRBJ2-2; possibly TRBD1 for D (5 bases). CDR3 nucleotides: TGTGCCAGCATGAGTACTGGGGCCCGAACCGGGGAGCTGTTTTTT. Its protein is CASMSTGARTGELFF.